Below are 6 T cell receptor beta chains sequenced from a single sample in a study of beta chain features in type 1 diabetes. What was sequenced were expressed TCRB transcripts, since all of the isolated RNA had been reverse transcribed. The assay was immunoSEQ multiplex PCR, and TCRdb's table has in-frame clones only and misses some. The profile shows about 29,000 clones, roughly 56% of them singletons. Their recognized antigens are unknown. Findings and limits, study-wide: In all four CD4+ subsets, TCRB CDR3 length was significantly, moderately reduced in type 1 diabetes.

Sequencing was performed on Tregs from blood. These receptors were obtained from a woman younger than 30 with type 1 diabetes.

For the CDR3, the DNA is TGTGCCAGCAGCCAGGGGGTGACCTACGAGCAGTACTTC. Its protein is CASSQGVTYEQYF. This chain joins TRBV9 and TRBJ2-7; 7 nucleotides agree with TRBD1. The germline CDR1 and CDR2 sequences are SGDLS and YYNGEE. The CDR3 covers 13 residues. J lost 2 bases, V lost 4 bases, and 3 bases had no gene match.

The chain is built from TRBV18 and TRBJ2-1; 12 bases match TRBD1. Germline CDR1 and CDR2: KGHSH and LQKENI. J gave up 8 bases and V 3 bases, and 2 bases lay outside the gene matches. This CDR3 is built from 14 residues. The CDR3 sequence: CASSPGQGAHEQFF. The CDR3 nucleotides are TGTGCCAGCTCACCGGGACAGGGGGCACATGAGCAGTTCTTC. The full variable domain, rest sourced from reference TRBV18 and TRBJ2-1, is NAGVMQNPRHLVRRRGQEARLRCSPMKGHSHVYWYRQLPEEGLKFMVYLQKENIIDESGMPKERFSAEFPKEGPSILRIQQVVRGDSAAYFCASSPGQGAHEQFFGPGTRLTVL.

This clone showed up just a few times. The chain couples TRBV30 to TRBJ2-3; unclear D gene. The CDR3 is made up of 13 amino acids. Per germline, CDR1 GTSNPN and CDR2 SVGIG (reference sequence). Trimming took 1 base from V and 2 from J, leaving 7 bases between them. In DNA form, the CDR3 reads TGTGCCTGGAGTGGGCGGATCACAGATACGCAGTATTTT. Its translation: CAWSGRITDTQYF. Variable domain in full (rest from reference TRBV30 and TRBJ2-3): SQTIHQWPATLVQPVGSPLSLECTVEGTSNPNLYWYRQAAGRGLQLLFYSVGIGQISSEVPQNLSASRPQDRQFILSSKKLLLSDSGFYLCAWSGRITDTQYFGPGTRLTVL.

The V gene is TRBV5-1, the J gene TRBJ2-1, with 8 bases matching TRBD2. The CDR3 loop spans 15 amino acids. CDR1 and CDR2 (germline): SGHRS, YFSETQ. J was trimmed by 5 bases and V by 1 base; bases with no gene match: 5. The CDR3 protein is CASSLTAGANNEQFF. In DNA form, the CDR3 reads TGCGCCAGCAGCTTGACAGCGGGGGCGAACAATGAGCAGTTCTTC.

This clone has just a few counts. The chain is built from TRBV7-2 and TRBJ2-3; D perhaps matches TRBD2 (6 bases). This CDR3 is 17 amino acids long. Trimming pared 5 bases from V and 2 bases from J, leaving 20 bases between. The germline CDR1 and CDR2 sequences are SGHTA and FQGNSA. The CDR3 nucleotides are TGTGCCAGCAGCCCAGCAGTCCGTGGGGGGATCACAGATACGCAGTATTTT. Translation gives CASSPAVRGGITDTQYF.

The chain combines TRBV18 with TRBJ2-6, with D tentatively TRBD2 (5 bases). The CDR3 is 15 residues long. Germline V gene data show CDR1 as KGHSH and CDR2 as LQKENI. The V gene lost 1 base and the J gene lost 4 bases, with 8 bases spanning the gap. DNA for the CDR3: TGTGCCAGCTCACCACAGCGGTCCGGGGCCAACGTCCTGACTTTC. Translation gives CASSPQRSGANVLTF.